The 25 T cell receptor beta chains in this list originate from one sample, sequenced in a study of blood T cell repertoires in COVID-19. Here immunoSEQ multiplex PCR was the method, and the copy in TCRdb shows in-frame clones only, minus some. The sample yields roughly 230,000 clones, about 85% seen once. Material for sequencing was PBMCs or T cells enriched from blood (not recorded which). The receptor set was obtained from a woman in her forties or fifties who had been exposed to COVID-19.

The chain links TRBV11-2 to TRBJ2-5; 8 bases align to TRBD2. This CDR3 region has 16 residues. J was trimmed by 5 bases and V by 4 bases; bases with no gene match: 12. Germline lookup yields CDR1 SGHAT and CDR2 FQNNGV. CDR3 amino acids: CASSSGRGGPWETQYF. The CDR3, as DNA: TGTGCCAGCAGCTCGGGACGGGGGGGCCCGTGGGAGACCCAGTACTTC.

In DNA, the CDR3 is TGCGCCAGCAGCTTGTATCGAACAGGGCTGAACACTGAAGCTTTCTTT. This translates into CASSLYRTGLNTEAFF. The chain couples TRBV5-1 to TRBJ1-1; maybe TRBD1 (6 bases). CDR1 and CDR2 from the germline V gene are SGHRS and YFSETQ. The CDR3 is 16 amino acids. V was clipped by 1 base and J by 0 bases, with 13 bases between them. Variable domain in full (rest from reference TRBV5-1 and TRBJ1-1): KAGVTQTPRYLIKTRGQQVTLSCSPISGHRSVSWYQQTPGQGLQFLFEYFSETQRNKGNFPGRFSGRQFSNSRSEMNVSTLELGDSALYLCASSLYRTGLNTEAFFGQGTRLTVV.

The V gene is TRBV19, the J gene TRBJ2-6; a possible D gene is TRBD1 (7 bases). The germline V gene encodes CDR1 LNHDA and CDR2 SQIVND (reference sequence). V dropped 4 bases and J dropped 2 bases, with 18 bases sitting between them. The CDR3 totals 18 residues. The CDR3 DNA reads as TGTGCCAGTAGTAGTGACAGGGAATCGGGGGCTGGGGCCAACGTCCTGACTTTC. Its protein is CASSSDRESGAGANVLTF.

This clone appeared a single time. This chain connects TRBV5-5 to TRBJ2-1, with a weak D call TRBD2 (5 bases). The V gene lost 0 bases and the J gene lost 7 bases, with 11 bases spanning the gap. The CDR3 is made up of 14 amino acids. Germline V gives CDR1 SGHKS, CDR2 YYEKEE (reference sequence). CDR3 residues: CASSLGGLNNEQFF. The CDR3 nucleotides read TGTGCCAGCAGCTTGGGCGGGCTGAATAATGAGCAGTTCTTC.

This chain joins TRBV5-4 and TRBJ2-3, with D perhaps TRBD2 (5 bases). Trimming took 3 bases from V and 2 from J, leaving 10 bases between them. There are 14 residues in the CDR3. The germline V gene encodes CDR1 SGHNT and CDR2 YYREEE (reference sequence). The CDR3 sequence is CASSSRGLTDTQYF. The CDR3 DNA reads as TGTGCCAGCAGCTCCCGGGGTCTCACAGATACGCAGTATTTT.

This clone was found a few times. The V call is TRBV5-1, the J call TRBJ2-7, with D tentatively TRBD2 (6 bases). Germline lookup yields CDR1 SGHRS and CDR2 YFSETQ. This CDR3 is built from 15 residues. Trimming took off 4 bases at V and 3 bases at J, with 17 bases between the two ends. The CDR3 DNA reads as TGCGCCAGCAGCGTTCGACTAGGACCCGACTACGAGCAGTACTTC. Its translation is CASSVRLGPDYEQYF.

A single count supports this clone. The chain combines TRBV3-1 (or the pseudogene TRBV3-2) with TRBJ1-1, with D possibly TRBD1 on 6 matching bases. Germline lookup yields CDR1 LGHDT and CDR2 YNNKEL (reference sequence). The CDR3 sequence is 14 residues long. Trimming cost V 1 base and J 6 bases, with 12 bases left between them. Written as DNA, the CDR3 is TGTGCCAGCAGCCAAGGGCAGGGGATCCCTGAAGCTTTCTTT. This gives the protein CASSQGQGIPEAFF.

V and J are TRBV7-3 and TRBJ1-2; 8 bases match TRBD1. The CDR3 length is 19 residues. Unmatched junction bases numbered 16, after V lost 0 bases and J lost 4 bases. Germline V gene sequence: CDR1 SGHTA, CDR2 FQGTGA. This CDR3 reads CASSLTGGTGLVPFYGYTF. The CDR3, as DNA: TGTGCCAGCAGCTTAACGGGGGGGACAGGCCTCGTCCCTTTCTATGGCTACACCTTC. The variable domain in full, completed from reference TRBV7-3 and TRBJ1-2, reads GAGVSQTPSNKVTEKGKYVELRCDPISGHTALYWYRQSLGQGPEFLIYFQGTGAADDSGLPNDRFFAVRPEGSVSTLKIQRTERGDSAVYLCASSLTGGTGLVPFYGYTFGSGTRLTVV.

CDR3 DNA sequence: TGCAGCGTTGTCCAGACTGAAGCTTTCTTT. This sequence encodes CSVVQTEAFF. This rearrangement joins TRBV29-1 to TRBJ1-1; D is unclear. Trimming removed 4 bases at V and 5 bases at J, with 5 bases between. Germline values: CDR1 SQVTM, CDR2 ANQGSEA. The CDR3 contains 10 residues.

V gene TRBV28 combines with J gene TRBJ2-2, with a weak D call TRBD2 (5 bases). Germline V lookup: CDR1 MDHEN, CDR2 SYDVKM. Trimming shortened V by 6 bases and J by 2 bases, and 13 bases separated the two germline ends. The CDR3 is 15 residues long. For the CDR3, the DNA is TGTGCCAGCAGCCCCGCAGGACTCAACACCGGGGAGCTGTTTTTT. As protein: CASSPAGLNTGELFF.

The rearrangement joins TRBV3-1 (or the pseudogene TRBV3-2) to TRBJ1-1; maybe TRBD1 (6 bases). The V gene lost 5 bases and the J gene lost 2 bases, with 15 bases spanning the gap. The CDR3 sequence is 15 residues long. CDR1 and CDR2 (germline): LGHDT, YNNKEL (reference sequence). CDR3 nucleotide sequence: TGTGCCAGCAGCTGGATGCCACAGGGAAACACTGAAGCTTTCTTT. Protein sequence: CASSWMPQGNTEAFF.

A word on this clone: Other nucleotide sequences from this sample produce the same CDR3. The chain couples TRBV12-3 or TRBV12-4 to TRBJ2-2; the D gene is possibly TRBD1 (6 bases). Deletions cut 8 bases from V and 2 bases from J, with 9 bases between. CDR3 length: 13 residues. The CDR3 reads CASGRGNTGELFF. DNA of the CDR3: TGTGCCAGCGGCAGGGGAAACACCGGGGAGCTGTTTTTT.

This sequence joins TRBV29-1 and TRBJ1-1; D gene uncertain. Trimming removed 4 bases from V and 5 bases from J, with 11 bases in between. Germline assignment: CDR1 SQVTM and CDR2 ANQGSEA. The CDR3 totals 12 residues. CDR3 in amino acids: CSVVHPGTEAFF. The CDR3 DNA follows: TGCAGCGTTGTTCATCCGGGAACTGAAGCTTTCTTT.

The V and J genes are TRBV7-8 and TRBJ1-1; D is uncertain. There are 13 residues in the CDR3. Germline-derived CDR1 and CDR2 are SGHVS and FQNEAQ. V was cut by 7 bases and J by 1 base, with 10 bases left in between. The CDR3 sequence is CASTLYWNTEAFF. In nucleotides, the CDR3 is TGTGCCAGCACCCTTTACTGGAACACTGAAGCTTTCTTT.

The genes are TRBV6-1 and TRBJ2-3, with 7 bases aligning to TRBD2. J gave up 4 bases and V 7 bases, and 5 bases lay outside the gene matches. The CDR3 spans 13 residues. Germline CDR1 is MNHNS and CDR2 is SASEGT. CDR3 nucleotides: TGTGCCAGCAAAGGACTAGTTGCAGATACGCAGTATTTT. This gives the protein CASKGLVADTQYF.

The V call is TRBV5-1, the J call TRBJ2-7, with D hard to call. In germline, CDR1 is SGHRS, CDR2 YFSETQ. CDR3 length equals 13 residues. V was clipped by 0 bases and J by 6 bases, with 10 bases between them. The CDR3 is CASSLVFGSEQYF. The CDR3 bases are TGCGCCAGCAGCTTGGTGTTCGGGTCCGAGCAGTACTTC.

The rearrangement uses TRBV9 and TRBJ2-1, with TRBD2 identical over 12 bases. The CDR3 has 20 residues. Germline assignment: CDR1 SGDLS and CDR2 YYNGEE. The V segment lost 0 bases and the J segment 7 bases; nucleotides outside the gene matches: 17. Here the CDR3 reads CASSVALELAGGPFINEQFF. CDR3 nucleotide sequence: TGTGCCAGCAGCGTAGCTCTTGAGCTAGCGGGGGGGCCGTTTATAAATGAGCAGTTCTTC.

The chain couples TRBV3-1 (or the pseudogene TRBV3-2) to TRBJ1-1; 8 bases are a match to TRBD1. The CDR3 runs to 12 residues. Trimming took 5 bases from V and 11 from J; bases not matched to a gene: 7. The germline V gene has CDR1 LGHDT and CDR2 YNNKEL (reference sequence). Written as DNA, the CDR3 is TGTGCCAGCAGCTTTTCGGACAGGGAGGCTTTCTTT. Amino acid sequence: CASSFSDREAFF.

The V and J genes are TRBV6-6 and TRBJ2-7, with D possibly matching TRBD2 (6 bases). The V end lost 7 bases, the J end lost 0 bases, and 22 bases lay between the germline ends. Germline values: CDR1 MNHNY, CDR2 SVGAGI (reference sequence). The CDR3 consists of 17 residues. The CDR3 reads CASNRRGGGSSSYEQYF. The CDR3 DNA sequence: TGTGCCAGCAATCGGCGGGGTGGCGGGTCCTCCTCCTACGAGCAGTACTTC.

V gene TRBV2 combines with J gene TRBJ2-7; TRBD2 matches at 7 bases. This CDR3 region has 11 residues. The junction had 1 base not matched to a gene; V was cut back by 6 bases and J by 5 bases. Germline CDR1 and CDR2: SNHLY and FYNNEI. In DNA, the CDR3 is TGTGCCAGCAGGGGGAGGGACGAGCAGTACTTC. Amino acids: CASRGRDEQYF.

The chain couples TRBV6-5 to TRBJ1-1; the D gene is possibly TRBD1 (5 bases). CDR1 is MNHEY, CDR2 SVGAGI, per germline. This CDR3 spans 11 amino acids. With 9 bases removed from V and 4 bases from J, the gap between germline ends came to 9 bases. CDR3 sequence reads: CASPGPTEAFF. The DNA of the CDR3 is TGTGCCAGTCCAGGGCCCACTGAAGCTTTCTTT.

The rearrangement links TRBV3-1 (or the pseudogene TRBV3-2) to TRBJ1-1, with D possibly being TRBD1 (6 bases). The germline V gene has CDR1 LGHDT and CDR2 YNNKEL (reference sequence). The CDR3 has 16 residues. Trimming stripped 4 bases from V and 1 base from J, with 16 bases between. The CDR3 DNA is TGTGCCAGCAGCCGAAGGGGGGGCAGGTGGAACACTGAAGCTTTCTTT. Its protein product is CASSRRGGRWNTEAFF.

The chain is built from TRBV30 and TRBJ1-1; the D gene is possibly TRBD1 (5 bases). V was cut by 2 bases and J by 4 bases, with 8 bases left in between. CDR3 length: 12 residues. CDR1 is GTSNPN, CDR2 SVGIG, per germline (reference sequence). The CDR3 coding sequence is TGTGCCTGGAGTCTCACAGGCACTGAAGCTTTCTTT. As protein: CAWSLTGTEAFF.

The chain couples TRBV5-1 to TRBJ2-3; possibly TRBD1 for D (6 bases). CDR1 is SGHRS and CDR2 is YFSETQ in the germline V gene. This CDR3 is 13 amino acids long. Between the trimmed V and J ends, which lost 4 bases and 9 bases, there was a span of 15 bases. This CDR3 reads CASSLGAPSTQYF. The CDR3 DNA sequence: TGCGCCAGCAGCCTGGGGGCACCATCAACGCAGTATTTT.

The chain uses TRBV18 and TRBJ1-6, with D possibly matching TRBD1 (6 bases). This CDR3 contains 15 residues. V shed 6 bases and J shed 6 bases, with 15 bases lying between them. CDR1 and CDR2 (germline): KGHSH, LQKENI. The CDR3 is CASSTGDTFNSPLHF. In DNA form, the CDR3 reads TGTGCCAGCTCGACAGGAGACACCTTTAATTCACCCCTCCACTTT.